Given below is one TCR beta chain in context. Its matching antigen is unknown. This record belongs to a study of OX40 agonist ivuxolimab in advanced cancers. Study background: An anti-OX40 (CD134) antibody with agonistic activity, ivuxolimab, was administered to patients. Ivuxolimab was administered intravenously to patients at 0.01 to 10 mg/kg every 2 weeks.

Clones were read by immunoSEQ multiplex PCR, and TCRdb kept only the in-frame ones, dropping some. The top ten clones hold approximately 0.38% of a sample with tens of thousands of clones, 80% to 85% of them seen once. Study results and limitations: Some nonresponders also had low normalized T-cell clonal expansion. The study did not work out the antigen specificity of the expanded peripheral T cells.

Germline V CDR1 and CDR2: SGHRS, YFSETQ. CDR3 length: 14 residues. Trimming cost V 4 bases and J 6 bases; bases outside gene matches: 6. The receptor's source is an adult with an advanced solid tumor such as melanoma, head and neck, liver or kidney cancer. Source: CD4+ or CD8+ T cells sorted from blood, taken in a trial of the OX40 agonist ivuxolimab. V usage is TRBV5-1 and J usage is TRBJ2-1; TRBD2 matches at 8 bases. In nucleotides, the CDR3 is TGCGCCAGCAGCAACGAGCGGGGGTTCAATGAGCAGTTCTTC. Translated, it gives CASSNERGFNEQFF.